One sample yielded the 15 T cell receptor beta chains listed below, sequenced in a study of blood T cells in healthy people across ages. With a J-beta primer mix and a sample-barcoded 5' primer, a second PCR ran about 7 to 12 cycles. TCRdb re-called the 5' RACE reads through MiXCR, storing one row per CDR3 protein. This sample has approximately 820,000 distinct CDR3 sequences, with about 42% found just once. Sequencing used blood. The receptors were sampled from a man between 60 and 75 years old in good health.

This chain connects TRBV21-1 to TRBJ2-7. TRBV21-1 counts as a pseudogene. The CDR3 is 15 residues long. The CDR3 sequence is CAGSGTESDSYEQYF. The DNA of the CDR3 is TGTGCCGGCAGCGGAACGGAGAGCGACTCCTACGAGCAGTACTTC.

V gene TRBV2 combines with J gene TRBJ1-1; D might be TRBD1 (5 bases). V was pared by 10 bases and J by 4 bases, with 16 bases between. The CDR3 sequence is 13 residues long. Germline loops: CDR1 SNHLY, CDR2 FYNNEI. CDR3 in amino acids: CATHEYGGTEAFF. DNA for the CDR3: TGTGCCACTCACGAGTATGGGGGCACTGAAGCTTTCTTT. Filled out from reference TRBV2 and TRBJ1-1, the complete variable domain reads EPEVTQTPSHQVTQMGQEVILRCVPISNHLYFYWYRQILGQKVEFLVSFYNNEISEKSEIFDDQFSVERPDGSNFTLKIRSTKLEDSAMYFCATHEYGGTEAFFGQGTRLTVV.

This clonotype was found a few times. The chain links TRBV7-2 to TRBJ1-5, with 7 bases fitting TRBD1. The V and J ends lost 4 bases and 4 bases, in that order; junction bases with no gene match: 7. The germline CDR1 and CDR2 sequences are SGHTA and FQGNSA. The CDR3 is 15 residues long. The CDR3 spells CASSSGTVPNQPQHF. The CDR3 nucleotides read TGTGCCAGCAGCTCCGGGACAGTACCTAATCAGCCCCAGCATTTT.

V and J are TRBV7-3 and TRBJ2-1, with D tentatively TRBD2 (6 bases). Deletions cut 2 bases from V and 8 bases from J, with 13 bases between. This CDR3 region has 14 residues. Germline lookup yields CDR1 SGHTA and CDR2 FQGTGA. The CDR3 nucleotides are TGTGCCAGCAGCTTAGGAGGGATAGGCTATGAGCAGTTCTTC. It specifies CASSLGGIGYEQFF.

The V gene is TRBV7-9, the J gene TRBJ2-4, with a tentative D call TRBD1 (6 bases). The DNA end is more similar to TRBJ2-7, so the J call may be wrong. In germline, CDR1 is SEHNR, CDR2 FQNEAQ (reference sequence). The CDR3 runs 15 residues. The CDR3 coding sequence is TGTGCCAGCAGCTTACGCTCAGGGACAATAGACGAGCAGTACTTC. Its protein is CASSLRSGTIDEQYF.

Concerning this clonotype: Since a much larger clone is just one base distant, this may be a read error. The V and J genes are TRBV7-9 and TRBJ2-1; D is perhaps TRBD2 (6 bases). This CDR3 has 14 amino acids. Deletions cut 6 bases from V and 6 bases from J, with 15 bases between. The germline V gene has CDR1 SEHNR and CDR2 FQNEAQ (reference sequence). DNA for the CDR3: TGTGCCAGCAGTTCCTCCGGGACTTCCAATGAGCAGTTCTTC. It yields the protein CASSSSGTSNEQFF. Combining the CDR3 with reference TRBV7-9 and TRBJ2-1 gives the whole variable domain DTGVSQNPRHKITKRGQNVTFRCDPISEHNRLYWYRQTLGQGPEFLTYFQNEAQLEKSRLLSDRFSAERPKGSFSTLEIQRTEQGDSAMYLCASSSSGTSNEQFFGPGTRLTVL.

There are a few counts of this clonotype. The chain recombines TRBV10-2 with TRBJ2-4; tentative D call: TRBD2 (5 bases). Germline CDR1 WSHSY, CDR2 SAAADI. This CDR3 spans 16 amino acids. The ends were cut back, 3 bases at V and 0 bases at J, with 12 bases in the middle. The CDR3, as DNA: TGCGCCAGCAGTGAAGGGCTAGCCCTAGCCAAAAACATTCAGTACTTC. This gives the protein CASSEGLALAKNIQYF.

The V gene is TRBV6-2 or TRBV6-3, the J gene TRBJ1-5; D perhaps matches TRBD1 (5 bases). The V end lost 5 bases, the J end lost 3 bases, and 11 bases lay between the germline ends. The V gene's germline CDR1 is MNHEY and CDR2 SVGEGT. The CDR3 totals 14 residues. CDR3 in DNA: TGTGCCAGCAGTGACGGGGACCCCAATCAGCCCCAGCATTTT. It is translated as CASSDGDPNQPQHF.

The rearrangement uses TRBV6-6 and TRBJ1-5; 7 bases line up with TRBD1. J lost 8 bases, V lost 0 bases, and 7 bases had no gene match. Germline V gene sequence: CDR1 MNHNY, CDR2 SVGAGI (reference sequence). The CDR3 covers 15 residues. CDR3 nucleotide sequence: TGTGCCAGCAGTTACTCGCAGGGGGGATTAAAGCCCCAGCATTTT. Its translation: CASSYSQGGLKPQHF.

The gene calls are TRBV6-6 and TRBJ1-2; maybe TRBD1 (6 bases). V gave up 11 bases and J gave up 5 bases, with 15 bases separating them. This CDR3 is built from 12 residues. Germline V gives CDR1 MNHNY, CDR2 SVGAGI (reference sequence). CDR3: CAGTTGQYGYTF. The CDR3 nucleotides are TGTGCCGGCACAACAGGACAGTATGGCTACACCTTC.

CDR3 sequence: CASSEWANGAYGYTF. The DNA for the CDR3 is TGTGCCAGCAGTGAATGGGCGAATGGGGCCTATGGCTACACCTTC. V gene TRBV6-1 combines with J gene TRBJ1-2; tentative D call: TRBD1 (5 bases). Germline loops: CDR1 MNHNS, CDR2 SASEGT. The ends were cut back, 2 bases at V and 4 bases at J, with 14 bases in the middle. The CDR3 is made up of 15 amino acids.

The chain carries TRBV29-1 and TRBJ1-1; possible D gene TRBD1, 6 bases. The CDR3 is made up of 17 amino acids. Germline V gene sequence: CDR1 SQVTM, CDR2 ANQGSEA. The ends were cut back, 5 bases at V and 1 base at J, with 23 bases in the middle. The CDR3 DNA is TGCAGCGTTCAACCGAGGGGGACGGCCTGGGGGAACACTGAAGCTTTCTTT. As protein: CSVQPRGTAWGNTEAFF.

The genes are TRBV24-1 and TRBJ2-5, with 7 bases matching TRBD1. The J call is in doubt because the DNA end fits TRBJ2-7 better. Germline-derived CDR1 and CDR2 are KGHDR and SFDVKD. CDR3 length equals 15 residues. This CDR3 reads CATSDHGQASGEQYF. The CDR3 nucleotides read TGTGCCACCAGTGATCACGGACAGGCCAGTGGCGAGCAGTACTTC.

The V and J genes are TRBV20-1 and TRBJ2-5; 8 bases line up with TRBD2. V shed 5 bases and J 4 bases; nucleotides not matched to a gene: 9. CDR3 length: 14 amino acids. CDR1 is DFQATT, CDR2 SNEGSKA, per germline (reference sequence). The CDR3 sequence: CSAFGAGARETQYF. In DNA form, the CDR3 reads TGCAGTGCTTTCGGAGCGGGGGCGCGAGAGACCCAGTACTTC.

CDR3 sequence reads: CASSILTRGYTF. CDR3 sequence (DNA): TGTGCCAGCAGCATTTTAACGCGCGGCTACACCTTC. This sequence joins TRBV12-3 or TRBV12-4 and TRBJ1-2, with D unresolved. V shed 6 bases and J shed 8 bases, with 13 bases lying between them. The CDR3 has 12 amino acids.